This T cell receptor beta chain was sequenced for a study of pediatric ulcerative colitis. The method was immunoSEQ multiplex PCR; TCRdb's version includes in-frame clones alone and lacks a portion of them. The table records 60,000 or so clones, more than 60% of them present only once. The diagnostic colonoscopy in ulcerative colitis patients preceded any immunosuppressive treatment. After removal of 4 bases from V and 7 bases from J, the junction contained 6 bases not matched to a gene. This CDR3 is 13 amino acids long. Germline loops: CDR1 SQVTM, CDR2 ANQGSEA. This chain links TRBV29-1 with TRBJ1-4; TRBD1 agrees at 7 bases. Sample: blood. This receptor was obtained from a boy between 5 and 17 years old with moderate ulcerative colitis. The CDR3: CSVVRGPGEKLFF. As DNA, the CDR3 is TGCAGCGTTGTTAGGGGGCCGGGTGAAAAACTGTTTTTT. Full variable domain (outside the CDR3, taken from reference TRBV29-1 and TRBJ1-4): SAVISQKPSRDICQRGTSLTIQCQVDSQVTMMFWYRQQPGQSLTLIATANQGSEATYESGFVIDKFPISRPNLTFSTLTVSNMSPEDSSIYLCSVVRGPGEKLFFGSGTQLSVL.